This T cell receptor (beta chain) emerged from a study of CD8+CD57+ T cells in acquired aplastic anemia. The wider study: CD4+ and CD8+ cells, once sorted, gave DNA averaging 3.2 ug. There were about 10.8 million reads, on average, for CD4+ cells from healthy donors. The study's findings and limits: Levels of CD8+ Simpson's diversity were not significantly distinct in patients versus controls. Patients and controls shared 25 to 35 CD8+ CDR3 sequences, highly expressed in patients.

TCR beta VDJ combinations and CDR3 sequences were profiled from genomic DNA. Each CDR3 protein gets one entry after TCRdb re-called the reads with MiXCR. The table shows about 420,000 distinct CDR3 sequences, with approximately 70% occurring only once. Notes on this clonotype: Its specificity is unknown. Germline is not matched at one junction end, which may reflect a read error.

Germline-derived CDR1 and CDR2 are ENHRY and SYGVKD. The CDR3 has 16 amino acids. J is TRBJ2-6 and V is TRBV10-3; D possibly matches TRBD1 or TRBD2 (5 bases each). The sequencing input was sorted CD4+, CD8+, or CD8+CD57+ T cells (not recorded which) from PBMCs. The sequence derives from a human donor in good health, serving as a control. The CDR3 sequence is CAISKGQGSGATVRTF. The CDR3 DNA reads TGTGCCATCAGCAAAGGGCAAGGGTCCGGGGCCACCGTCCGGACTTTC.